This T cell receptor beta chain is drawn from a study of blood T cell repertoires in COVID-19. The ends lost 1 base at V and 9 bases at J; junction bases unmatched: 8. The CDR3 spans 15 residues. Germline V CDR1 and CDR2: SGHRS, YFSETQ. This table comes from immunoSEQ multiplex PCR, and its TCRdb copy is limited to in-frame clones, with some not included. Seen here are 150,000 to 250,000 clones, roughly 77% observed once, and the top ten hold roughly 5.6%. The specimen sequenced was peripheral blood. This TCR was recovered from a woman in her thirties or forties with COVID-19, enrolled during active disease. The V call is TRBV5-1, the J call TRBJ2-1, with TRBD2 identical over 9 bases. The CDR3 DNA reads TGCGCCAGCAGCTTGATGGCGGGGGGGCCCGGTGAGCAGTTCTTC. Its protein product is CASSLMAGGPGEQFF.